Below, 28 T cell receptor beta chains from the same sample are listed, as sequenced in a study of blood T cells in healthy people across ages. The second PCR ran roughly 7 to 12 cycles with a sample-barcoded 5' primer and J-beta primers. TCRdb ran MiXCR on the 5' RACE reads and lists one entry per CDR3 protein. The sample shows over 1,500,000 distinct CDR3 sequences, roughly 49% of them seen only once. Sequencing was done on a sample of blood. The receptors here all came from a woman aged 40 to 50 in good health.

This chain connects TRBV6-2 or TRBV6-3 to TRBJ2-7; 9 bases are a match to TRBD1. This CDR3 comprises 15 residues. Germline CDR1 MNHEY, CDR2 SVGEGT. Trimming cost V 9 bases and J 2 bases; bases outside gene matches: 11. This CDR3 reads CASLNARDRAYEQYF. The CDR3, as DNA: TGTGCCAGTCTGAACGCCAGGGACAGGGCCTACGAGCAGTACTTC.

This chain connects TRBV20-1 to TRBJ1-4; no clear D. With 6 bases removed from V and 5 bases from J, the gap between germline ends came to 13 bases. This CDR3 has 13 amino acids. CDR1 and CDR2 from the germline V gene are DFQATT and SNEGSKA (reference sequence). The DNA for the CDR3 is TGCAGTGCCCCGGGAGACTCAAATGAAAAACTGTTTTTT. As protein: CSAPGDSNEKLFF.

The chain combines TRBV7-9 with TRBJ2-7; no definite D call. The CDR3 extends over 13 amino acids. Germline CDR1 and CDR2: SEHNR and FQNEAQ (reference sequence). The V end was cut by 8 bases, the J end by 4 bases, with 15 bases between. In DNA form, the CDR3 reads TGTGCCAGCGCCGCTTTGTTGGTTTACGAGCAGTACTTC. It codes for CASAALLVYEQYF.

As concerns this clonotype: This may stem from a read error, because a much larger clone lies one nucleotide away. This sequence joins TRBV7-9 and TRBJ2-1; 8 bases line up with TRBD1. Germline CDR1 and CDR2: SEHNR and FQNEAQ (reference sequence). The CDR3 extends over 13 amino acids. Germline trimming cut 7 bases from V and 7 bases from J; bases unmatched to any gene: 6. The DNA for the CDR3 is TGTGCCAGCATCCCGGACAGGGATAATGAGCAGTTCTTC. This translates into CASIPDRDNEQFF.

This sequence joins TRBV7-9 and TRBJ1-2; the D is unclear. The ends were cut back, 3 bases at V and 0 bases at J, with 11 bases in the middle. Germline CDR1 is SEHNR and CDR2 is FQNEAQ (reference sequence). The CDR3 covers 15 residues. CDR3 amino acids: CASSFPLLANYGYTF. For the CDR3, the DNA is TGTGCCAGCAGCTTCCCGCTATTAGCTAACTATGGCTACACCTTC.

This clonotype was counted between two and nine times. This chain connects TRBV6-5 to TRBJ2-7; 7 bases are shared with TRBD1. There are 14 residues in the CDR3. The germline V gene has CDR1 MNHEY and CDR2 SVGAGI. The V gene end was trimmed by 0 bases and the J gene end by 4 bases; junction bases not matched to a gene: 3. CDR3 sequence (DNA): TGTGCCAGCAGTTACTCCGGCAGGGGGTACGAGCAGTACTTC. Protein product: CASSYSGRGYEQYF.

In DNA form, the CDR3 reads TGTGCCAGCAGTGCCCTCGGGCTAGCGGGGGGGAATGAGCAGTTCTTC. This translates into CASSALGLAGGNEQFF. The rearrangement uses TRBV6-6 and TRBJ2-1; 12 bases agree with TRBD2. Germline V gene sequence: CDR1 MNHNY, CDR2 SVGAGI (reference sequence). The V segment lost 5 bases and the J segment 7 bases; nucleotides outside the gene matches: 9. The CDR3 has 16 amino acids.

This clonotype was recorded many times. V usage is TRBV20-1 and J usage is TRBJ2-7; tentatively, D is TRBD1 (5 bases). CDR1 DFQATT and CDR2 SNEGSKA come from the germline V gene (reference sequence). This CDR3 spans 16 amino acids. V lost 5 bases and J lost 0, with 20 bases in between. The CDR3 DNA reads TGCAGTGCTCCCAACCCAGGGCCAGAAAGCTCCTACGAGCAGTACTTC. It encodes CSAPNPGPESSYEQYF.

The chain is built from TRBV24-1 and TRBJ2-1, with D hard to call. This CDR3 contains 16 residues. V shed 3 bases and J shed 1 base, with 12 bases lying between them. CDR1 is KGHDR and CDR2 is SFDVKD in the germline V gene. The CDR3: CATSDKAAESYNEQFF. DNA of the CDR3: TGTGCCACCAGTGATAAGGCGGCGGAATCCTACAATGAGCAGTTCTTC.

The chain combines TRBV28 with TRBJ2-3, with TRBD2 matching over 8 bases. The CDR3 is made up of 15 amino acids. Germline loops: CDR1 MDHEN, CDR2 SYDVKM. V dropped 5 bases and J dropped 0; count of bases not matched to a gene: 4. DNA for the CDR3: TGTGCCAGCAGTCCTAGCGGGTCTAGCACAGATACGCAGTATTTT. Its protein product is CASSPSGSSTDTQYF.

This chain links TRBV6-2 or TRBV6-3 with TRBJ1-5, with D perhaps TRBD1 (6 bases). Germline CDR1 MNHEY, CDR2 SVGEGT. The germline V and J ends were trimmed by 2 bases and 5 bases, with 10 bases remaining between them. The CDR3 is 14 amino acids. The CDR3 region is CASSYGGTYQPQHF. In DNA form, the CDR3 reads TGTGCCAGCAGTTACGGGGGGACATATCAGCCCCAGCATTTT.

V usage is TRBV3-1 and J usage is TRBJ1-1; perhaps TRBD1 as D (6 bases). Trimming removed 5 bases at V and 2 bases at J, with 12 bases between. Germline values: CDR1 LGHDT, CDR2 YNNKEL (reference sequence). CDR3 length equals 14 residues. The CDR3 reads CASSIQGYNTEAFF. As DNA, the CDR3 is TGTGCCAGCAGCATACAGGGTTACAACACTGAAGCTTTCTTT.

The J gene is TRBJ2-5, the V gene TRBV6-2 or TRBV6-3; D may be TRBD1 or TRBD2 (6 bases each). The CDR3 is 18 residues long. Deletions cut 6 bases from V and 2 bases from J, with 25 bases between. CDR1 is MNHEY, CDR2 SVGEGT, per germline. DNA of the CDR3: TGTGCCAGCAGCCAGCGTGTTAGTCCGGGGGCTTTACAAGAGACCCAGTACTTC. Residues: CASSQRVSPGALQETQYF.

This clonotype was counted a few times. The chain carries TRBV25-1 and TRBJ2-7, with TRBD2 matching over 7 bases. Germline loops: CDR1 MGHDK, CDR2 SYGVNS. J lost 3 bases, V lost 0 bases, and 8 bases had no gene match. The CDR3 length is 16 residues. The CDR3 nucleotides are TGTGCCAGCAGTGAATATAGGGCTAGCGGACACTACGAGCAGTACTTC. It specifies CASSEYRASGHYEQYF.

V usage is TRBV4-3 and J usage is TRBJ1-2, with 9 positions matching TRBD1. Trimming cost V 2 bases and J 4 bases; bases outside gene matches: 11. CDR1 is LGHNA and CDR2 is YSLEER in the germline V gene. The CDR3 is 17 residues long. The CDR3 nucleotides read TGCGCCAGCAGCCAATATCGGATGGGGACAGGGATCTATGGCTACACCTTC. It translates to CASSQYRMGTGIYGYTF.

CDR3 sequence reads: CASSRDEGRPHTGELFF. The CDR3 region has the DNA TGTGCCAGCAGTAGGGACGAGGGACGGCCACACACCGGGGAGCTGTTTTTT. The chain is built from TRBV6-2 or TRBV6-3 and TRBJ2-2, with D tentatively TRBD1 or TRBD2 (5 bases each). The germline V gene has CDR1 MNHEY and CDR2 SVGEGT. The CDR3 is 17 residues long. The ends were cut back, 5 bases at V and 3 bases at J, with 19 bases in the middle.

The V and J genes are TRBV29-1 and TRBJ1-2; weak D call: TRBD1 (5 bases). The CDR3 has 16 residues. Germline CDR1 SQVTM, CDR2 ANQGSEA. V lost 0 bases and J lost 4, with 18 bases in between. CDR3 loop: CSVEDDSRQKLYGYTF. In nucleotides, the CDR3 is TGCAGCGTTGAAGATGATTCGAGACAGAAACTCTATGGCTACACCTTC.

A few counts support this clonotype. The CDR3 sequence is CASRVNQGNSPLHF. The CDR3, as DNA: TGTGCCAGCAGAGTTAACCAGGGAAATTCACCCCTCCACTTT. V and J are TRBV12-3 or TRBV12-4 and TRBJ1-6; weak D call: TRBD1 (5 bases). This CDR3 has 14 residues. Between the trimmed V and J ends, which lost 6 bases and 7 bases, there was a span of 13 bases.

This clonotype has just one count. The chain links TRBV14 to TRBJ2-7; D is unclear. Deletions cut 0 bases from V and 7 bases from J, with 10 bases between. The germline V gene encodes CDR1 SGHDN and CDR2 FVKESK. The CDR3 loop spans 13 amino acids. Written as DNA, the CDR3 is TGTGCCAGCAGCCAAGATTTAGTTAATGAGCAGTACTTC. Its protein product is CASSQDLVNEQYF.

The genes are TRBV9 and TRBJ2-1, with TRBD2 identical over 9 bases. Unmatched junction bases numbered 5, after V lost 0 bases and J lost 4 bases. This CDR3 is 16 amino acids long. Germline V CDR1 and CDR2: SGDLS, YYNGEE. For the CDR3, the DNA is TGTGCCAGCAGCGTAGGGGGACTAGCCAGTTACAATGAGCAGTTCTTC. It encodes CASSVGGLASYNEQFF.

This chain connects TRBV12-3 or TRBV12-4 to TRBJ2-1; maybe TRBD1 (5 bases). The V end lost 3 bases, the J end lost 11 bases, and 11 bases lay between the germline ends. The CDR3 extends over 12 amino acids. CDR3 DNA: TGTGCCAGCAGTTTCGCAGGGAAGAAGCAGTTCTTC. Its protein product is CASSFAGKKQFF.

The V and J genes are TRBV10-3 and TRBJ1-1; TRBD1 matches at 11 bases. Germline assignment: CDR1 ENHRY and CDR2 SYGVKD. This CDR3 is built from 17 residues. V shed 0 bases and J 6 bases; nucleotides not matched to a gene: 9. The DNA for the CDR3 is TGTGCCATCAGTGAGTCGAAACGGACAGGGGGCAGGTCTGAAGCTTTCTTT. Translating gives CAISESKRTGGRSEAFF.

V gene TRBV7-2 combines with J gene TRBJ1-5; 7 positions agree with TRBD1. The CDR3 spans 15 residues. Trimming removed 5 bases from V and 4 bases from J; junction bases left unmatched: 8. From germline, CDR1 is SGHTA and CDR2 FQGNSA. CDR3 region: CASSGSLTGNQPQHF. The CDR3 nucleotides are TGTGCCAGCAGCGGCTCCCTGACAGGGAATCAGCCCCAGCATTTT.

This chain joins TRBV5-1 and TRBJ2-1, with D perhaps TRBD2 (7 bases). This CDR3 is built from 15 residues. Germline CDR1 and CDR2: SGHRS and YFSETQ. Trimming took off 6 bases at V and 1 base at J, with 14 bases between the two ends. The CDR3 DNA is TGCGCCAGCAACGGCGGGGGCGAGTCCTACAATGAGCAGTTCTTC. Translation gives CASNGGGESYNEQFF.

This clonotype was picked up a small number of times. This chain connects TRBV7-2 to TRBJ1-2; the D gene is possibly TRBD1 (6 bases). Germline V gene sequence: CDR1 SGHTA, CDR2 FQGNSA. The CDR3 spans 15 residues. Trimming took off 4 bases at V and 6 bases at J, with 18 bases between the two ends. CDR3 region: CASSSYQQGRHGYTF. The CDR3 region has the DNA TGTGCCAGCAGCTCATACCAACAGGGTAGACATGGCTACACCTTC.

The chain couples TRBV6-2 or TRBV6-3 to TRBJ1-1, with TRBD1 matching over 9 bases. The germline gives CDR1 MNHEY, CDR2 SVGEGT. This CDR3 spans 18 amino acids. V was clipped by 0 bases and J by 0 bases; unmatched bases: 8. The CDR3 loop reads CASSYSRGQGWVNTEAFF. The CDR3 bases are TGTGCCAGCAGTTACTCGAGGGGACAGGGCTGGGTGAACACTGAAGCTTTCTTT.

The V call is TRBV5-1, the J call TRBJ2-7, with D possibly matching TRBD2 (5 bases). The CDR3 consists of 16 residues. The germline V gene has CDR1 SGHRS and CDR2 YFSETQ. V gave up 3 bases and J gave up 3 bases, with 19 bases separating them. The CDR3 DNA reads as TGCGCCAGCAGCTCTTCAACAGCCCGGGGTGTCTACGAGCAGTACTTC. This codes for CASSSSTARGVYEQYF.

This clonotype was recorded once. The chain employs TRBV24-1 and TRBJ2-1; unclear D gene. Germline V CDR1 and CDR2: KGHDR, SFDVKD. This CDR3 comprises 13 residues. V lost 3 bases to trimming and J lost 5 bases, with 7 bases between them. For the CDR3, the DNA is TGTGCCACCAGTGATCCCGAAAACAATGAGCAGTTCTTC. As protein: CATSDPENNEQFF.